A single sample gave rise to the 25 T cell receptor beta chains below, sequenced in a study of shared clonotypes between healthy human individuals. The protocol was immunoSEQ multiplex PCR, while the TCRdb copy is restricted to in-frame clones and leaves out a portion. The data contain around 1.6 million clones, approximately 98% of them singletons. Sample: naive CD4+ T cells sorted from blood. Subset indicated: CD45RA+ positively selected. These receptors all stem from a man aged 30 to 45 in good health.

V and J are TRBV11-2 and TRBJ2-7, with 9 nucleotides matching TRBD2. The CDR3 spans 15 residues. Germline V gene lookup returns CDR1 SGHAT and CDR2 FQNNGV. With 4 bases clipped from V and 7 bases from J, the junction kept 11 bases outside the gene matches. The CDR3 DNA follows: TGTGCCAGCAGCTCAATCTCTAGCGGGATGTGGGAGCAGTACTTC. Amino acid sequence: CASSSISSGMWEQYF.

This chain joins TRBV9 and TRBJ2-1; no reliable D call. V lost 4 bases and J 2 bases, leaving 10 bases between the germline ends. The CDR3 contains 14 residues. The germline CDR1 and CDR2 sequences are SGDLS and YYNGEE. The CDR3 here is CASSPTQAYNEQFF. The CDR3 DNA reads as TGTGCCAGCAGCCCAACGCAAGCCTACAATGAGCAGTTCTTC.

The CDR3 DNA follows: TGCGCCAGCAGCCAAGGGATGGCGGGGATAAACACCGGGGAGCTGTTTTTT. Its translation: CASSQGMAGINTGELFF. The V and J genes are TRBV4-1 and TRBJ2-2; D is possibly TRBD2 (6 bases). Trimming took off 1 base at V and 2 bases at J, with 14 bases between the two ends. Germline-derived CDR1 and CDR2 are MGHRA and YSYEKL. This CDR3 comprises 17 residues.

The J gene is TRBJ2-2, the V gene TRBV4-1; 9 bases line up with TRBD1. Trimming at V came to 1 base and at J to 0 bases, leaving 3 bases not matched to a gene. From germline, CDR1 is MGHRA and CDR2 YSYEKL. This CDR3 region has 17 residues. For the CDR3, the DNA is TGCGCCAGCAGCCAAGTTACAGGGGGCGCGAACACCGGGGAGCTGTTTTTT. It specifies CASSQVTGGANTGELFF.

V is TRBV28 and J is TRBJ1-2; the D is unclear. In germline, CDR1 is MDHEN, CDR2 SYDVKM. This CDR3 region has 13 residues. The ends were cut back, 3 bases at V and 4 bases at J, with 9 bases in the middle. The CDR3 nucleotides read TGTGCCAGCAGTTTTCCCAGAAGCTATGGCTACACCTTC. Translated, it gives CASSFPRSYGYTF.

This CDR3 is CASHKGGTSYEQYF. The DNA for the CDR3 is TGCGCCAGCCATAAGGGTGGGACCTCCTACGAGCAGTACTTC. The J gene is TRBJ2-7, the V gene TRBV5-1; D may be TRBD1 or TRBD2 (5 bases each). Germline loops: CDR1 SGHRS, CDR2 YFSETQ. The length of the CDR3 is 14 residues. The V end lost 7 bases, the J end lost 0 bases, and 14 bases lay between the germline ends.

In DNA, the CDR3 is TGTGCCAGCAGCGCCACAGGGGGCACCCATCGTTATGGCTACACCTTC. Translating gives CASSATGGTHRYGYTF. The chain uses TRBV5-5 and TRBJ1-2; 9 bases are a match to TRBD1. Germline trimming cut 4 bases from V and 5 bases from J; bases unmatched to any gene: 12. The V gene's germline CDR1 is SGHKS and CDR2 YYEKEE (reference sequence). This CDR3 contains 16 residues.

The V and J genes are TRBV2 and TRBJ2-5; tentatively, D is TRBD1 (5 bases). Germline V gene lookup returns CDR1 SNHLY and CDR2 FYNNEI. Trimming stripped 4 bases from V and 0 bases from J, with 9 bases between. The CDR3 covers 14 residues. This CDR3 is CASSARTYQETQYF. The CDR3 coding sequence is TGTGCCAGCAGTGCCCGGACATACCAAGAGACCCAGTACTTC.

The CDR3 region is CASSQKPGQGGYEQYF. CDR3 DNA sequence: TGTGCCAGCTCCCAAAAACCGGGACAGGGAGGCTACGAGCAGTACTTC. V and J are TRBV18 and TRBJ2-7, with 9 bases aligning to TRBD1. The germline CDR1 and CDR2 sequences are KGHSH and LQKENI. This CDR3 has 16 residues. With V trimmed by 6 bases and J by 3 bases, 12 bases remained unmatched.

In regard to this clone: Distinct nucleotide sequences in the sample also encode this CDR3. J is TRBJ2-5 and V is TRBV7-9, with 7 bases that match TRBD1. V trimming: 3 bases; J trimming: 2 bases; junction bases outside the gene matches: 3. This CDR3 is 14 amino acids long. Germline V gene lookup returns CDR1 SEHNR and CDR2 FQNEAQ (reference sequence). The CDR3 DNA reads TGTGCCAGCAGCTTCGGCAGGGGGCAAGAGACCCAGTACTTC. As protein: CASSFGRGQETQYF.

This chain connects TRBV11-2 to TRBJ1-2; D not certain. Looked up from germline, CDR1 is SGHAT and CDR2 is FQNNGV. CDR3 length equals 14 residues. V was shortened by 1 base and J by 1 base, with 7 bases between the two germline ends. CDR3 DNA: TGTGCCAGCAGCTTAGGGGCAGTTAACTATGGCTACACCTTC. Translating gives CASSLGAVNYGYTF.

In DNA, the CDR3 is TGTGCCAGCAGCTTAAACGGCGGGGACACTGAAGCTTTCTTT. It codes for CASSLNGGDTEAFF. This rearrangement joins TRBV7-6 to TRBJ1-1; D gene unclear. V was clipped by 2 bases and J by 3 bases, with 10 bases between them. CDR1 is SGHVS and CDR2 is FNYEAQ in the germline V gene. There are 14 residues in the CDR3.

CDR3 bases: TGTGCCAGCAGTATACGGACTATTCCCGGGGAGCTGTTTTTT. Its protein is CASSIRTIPGELFF. The rearrangement joins TRBV27 to TRBJ2-2; TRBD2 might be the D (6 bases). The ends were cut back, 5 bases at V and 6 bases at J, with 13 bases in the middle. This CDR3 has 14 amino acids. Germline V gene data show CDR1 as MNHEY and CDR2 as SMNVEV (reference sequence).

The rearrangement joins TRBV5-1 to TRBJ1-1, with no clear D. This CDR3 has 14 residues. Per the germline V gene, CDR1 is SGHRS and CDR2 is YFSETQ. Deletions cut 2 bases from V and 1 base from J, with 9 bases between. The CDR3 nucleotides are TGCGCCAGCAGCTTCCGGGTAGGGAACACTGAAGCTTTCTTT. Protein sequence: CASSFRVGNTEAFF.

The chain links TRBV5-4 to TRBJ2-6; a possible D gene is TRBD1 (6 bases). V was clipped by 6 bases and J by 0 bases, with 16 bases between them. Germline CDR1 reads SGHNT; CDR2 reads YYREEE (reference sequence). This CDR3 is built from 17 residues. In DNA, the CDR3 is TGTGCCAGCACCAGGACAGCCCTAAGCTCTGGGGCCAACGTCCTGACTTTC. Translating it yields CASTRTALSSGANVLTF. The complete variable domain, with remaining parts taken from reference TRBV5-4 and TRBJ2-6, reads ETGVTQSPTHLIKTRGQQVTLRCSSQSGHNTVSWYQQALGQGPQFIFQYYREEENGRGNFPPRFSGLQFPNYSSELNVNALELDDSALYLCASTRTALSSGANVLTFGAGSRLTVL.

This clone was detected only once. The gene calls are TRBV10-2 and TRBJ2-3; D is undetermined. The length of the CDR3 is 14 residues. V lost 5 bases, J lost 0 bases, and 9 bases lay in between. CDR1 is WSHSY and CDR2 is SAAADI in the germline V gene. The CDR3, as DNA: TGCGCCAGCAGTCCGAGGTTTAGCACAGATACGCAGTATTTT. Translating gives CASSPRFSTDTQYF.

The gene calls are TRBV7-9 and TRBJ1-5; 10 bases line up with TRBD1. Germline CDR1 and CDR2: SEHNR and FQNEAQ (reference sequence). Germline trimming cut 5 bases from V and 5 bases from J; bases unmatched to any gene: 3. There are 14 residues in the CDR3. The DNA for the CDR3 is TGTGCCAGCAGCCTCGGGACAGGGGATCAGCCCCAGCATTTT. Translated, it gives CASSLGTGDQPQHF.

This chain uses TRBV11-2 with TRBJ2-7; D is perhaps TRBD2 (7 bases). This CDR3 region has 17 residues. The germline CDR1 and CDR2 sequences are SGHAT and FQNNGV. V lost 0 bases to trimming and J lost 5 bases, with 20 bases between them. CDR3 protein: CASSLDLGRGPLNEQYF. Here the CDR3 DNA reads TGTGCCAGCAGCTTAGACCTGGGGCGGGGGCCTCTCAACGAGCAGTACTTC. Filled out from reference TRBV11-2 and TRBJ2-7, the complete variable domain reads EAGVAQSPRYKIIEKRQSVAFWCNPISGHATLYWYQQILGQGPKLLIQFQNNGVVDDSQLPKDRFSAERLKGVDSTLKIQPAKLEDSAVYLCASSLDLGRGPLNEQYFGPGTRLTVT.

This clone was recorded once. The chain carries TRBV6-1 and TRBJ2-1; D gene uncertain. The germline gives CDR1 MNHNS, CDR2 SASEGT. The CDR3 length is 14 residues. Between the trimmed V and J ends, which lost 0 bases and 8 bases, there was a span of 11 bases. The CDR3 region is CASSEAPLTDEQFF. CDR3 coding DNA: TGTGCCAGCAGTGAAGCGCCACTAACGGATGAGCAGTTCTTC.

V and J are TRBV2 and TRBJ2-3, with D perhaps matching TRBD1 (6 bases). CDR1 and CDR2 from the germline V gene are SNHLY and FYNNEI. V lost 6 bases and J lost 2, with 18 bases in between. CDR3 length: 16 residues. The CDR3: CASRFSRTADTDTQYF. The CDR3 nucleotides are TGTGCCAGCAGATTTTCCAGGACAGCAGACACAGATACGCAGTATTTT.

The rearrangement links TRBV5-6 to TRBJ1-5; D unresolved. The V and J ends lost 1 base and 4 bases respectively, with 9 bases between them. The germline V gene encodes CDR1 SGHDT and CDR2 YYEEEE. The length of the CDR3 is 14 residues. CDR3 loop: CASSLSRINQPQHF. The CDR3 DNA reads as TGTGCCAGCAGCTTGTCGCGGATAAATCAGCCCCAGCATTTT.

The gene calls are TRBV4-1 and TRBJ2-7, with D perhaps matching TRBD1 or TRBD2 (5 bases each). There are 14 residues in the CDR3. V shed 4 bases and J shed 3 bases, with 13 bases lying between them. Germline V lookup: CDR1 MGHRA, CDR2 YSYEKL. The CDR3 loop is CASSPRERGYEQYF. CDR3 DNA sequence: TGCGCCAGCAGCCCCCGGGAAAGGGGCTACGAGCAGTACTTC.

V gene TRBV18 combines with J gene TRBJ1-1; D is uncertain. The CDR3 totals 15 residues. Germline V gene sequence: CDR1 KGHSH, CDR2 LQKENI. V lost 1 base to trimming and J lost 0 bases, with 9 bases between them. The CDR3 bases are TGTGCCAGCTCACCACTCCCTGCGGTGAACACTGAAGCTTTCTTT. This codes for CASSPLPAVNTEAFF.

The CDR3 sequence is CASSGGDLYNEQFF. The CDR3, as DNA: TGCGCCAGCAGCGGTGGTGACCTTTACAATGAGCAGTTCTTC. The chain carries TRBV5-1 and TRBJ2-1; D is uncertain. The CDR3 is 14 residues long. The V gene's germline CDR1 is SGHRS and CDR2 YFSETQ. Trimming removed 4 bases at V and 4 bases at J, with 12 bases between.

The chain uses TRBV18 and TRBJ2-7; 9 bases are a match to TRBD1. In germline, CDR1 is KGHSH, CDR2 LQKENI. The CDR3 extends over 14 amino acids. Unmatched junction bases numbered 10, after V lost 6 bases and J lost 7 bases. CDR3 nucleotide sequence: TGTGCCAGCTCCCCGGGACAGGGAAGTTGGGAGCAGTACTTC. This gives the protein CASSPGQGSWEQYF.